The 28 T cell receptor beta chains below come from one sample, sequenced in a study of tumor and adjacent non-tumor tissue in lung cancer. RNA was extracted from bulk tissue without any cell sorting. This non-tumor lung sample came from over 3 cm beyond the tumor edge. A modified ARM-PCR protocol with three rounds of nested PCR amplified TCRbeta. Each CDR3 protein is one row after TCRdb ran MiXCR on the multiplex PCR reads. This sample yields 40,000 to 60,000 distinct CDR3 sequences, of which 64% are seen a single time; approximately 28% belongs to the top ten. Sequencing input: distant non-tumor lung tissue. The source of these receptors is a woman aged 65 to 85 with non-small cell lung cancer.

Details on this clonotype: One end of the junction varies from germline; a read error may be responsible. The chain links TRBV5-1 to TRBJ2-7, with 7 bases aligning to TRBD1. This CDR3 spans 15 amino acids. Germline V gene data show CDR1 as SGHRS and CDR2 as YFSETQ. The CDR3 spells CASSLGLGGGYERYF. CDR3 in DNA: TGCGCCAGCAGCTTGGGTCTAGGGGGCGGCTACGAGCGGTACTTC. Full variable domain (missing parts from reference TRBV5-1 and TRBJ2-7): KAGVTQTPRYLIKTRGQQVTLSCSPISGHRSVSWYQQTPGQGLQFLFEYFSETQRNKGNFPGRFSGRQFSNSRSEMNVSTLELGDSALYLCASSLGLGGGYERYFGPGTRLTVT.

This clonotype has a single count. Sequence at one end of the junction differs from germline and may be a read error. The rearrangement joins TRBV4-1 to TRBJ2-2; TRBD2 agrees at 13 bases. The CDR3 length is 18 residues. Germline CDR1 and CDR2: MGHRA and YSYEKL. The DNA for the CDR3 is TGCGCCAGCAGCTGTAGACTAGCGGGAGGAGGGGGCACCGGGGACCTGTTTTTT. Protein sequence: CASSCRLAGGGGTGDLFF.

The rearrangement joins TRBV12-3 or TRBV12-4 to TRBJ2-7; no reliable D call. The CDR3 is 14 amino acids. Trimming pared 9 bases from V and 6 bases from J, leaving 21 bases between. CDR3 sequence (DNA): TGTGCCAGTTGTTTAGACGCCCAACGCTCCGAGCAGTACTTC. Translating it yields CASCLDAQRSEQYF.

A few counts support this clonotype. The chain carries TRBV20-1 and TRBJ1-2; D is possibly TRBD1 (5 bases). Germline V CDR1 and CDR2: DFQATT, SNEGSKA (reference sequence). The CDR3 has 11 residues. This CDR3 reads CTIRGDYGYTF. CDR3 nucleotide sequence: TGCACTATACGGGGGGACTATGGCTACACCTTC.

This clonotype was seen repeatedly, ten times or more. This chain joins TRBV29-1 and TRBJ2-3; 7 bases match TRBD2. The CDR3 sequence is 15 residues long. V was clipped by 3 bases and J by 6 bases; unmatched bases: 12. The germline CDR1 and CDR2 sequences are SQVTM and ANQGSEA. The CDR3 region is CSVEAVGGTADTQYF. DNA of the CDR3: TGCAGCGTTGAGGCCGTGGGGGGGACGGCGGATACGCAGTATTTT.

At least ten counts were recorded for this clonotype. This rearrangement joins TRBV30 to TRBJ1-1; 7 bases fit TRBD1. The CDR3 contains 14 residues. CDR1 is GTSNPN, CDR2 SVGIG, per germline (reference sequence). Losses at the gene ends were 4 bases for V and 1 base for J; bases not matched to a gene: 6. Written as DNA, the CDR3 is TGTGCCTGGAATTTGGACAGGTCGAACACTGAAGCTTTCTTT. It yields the protein CAWNLDRSNTEAFF.

This clonotype was detected a few times. The chain employs TRBV10-3 and TRBJ2-7; D is possibly TRBD2 (6 bases). The germline gives CDR1 ENHRY, CDR2 SYGVKD. The CDR3 covers 17 residues. V lost 6 bases to trimming and J lost 2 bases, with 23 bases between them. This CDR3 reads CAIRTGELTGVPYEQYF. DNA of the CDR3: TGTGCCATCAGGACGGGGGAACTAACGGGTGTTCCCTACGAGCAGTACTTC.

The gene calls are TRBV10-3 and TRBJ1-6, with a weak D call TRBD1 (5 bases). V gave up 8 bases and J gave up 0 bases, with 11 bases separating them. Germline V gives CDR1 ENHRY, CDR2 SYGVKD. The CDR3 covers 15 residues. CDR3 bases: TGTGCCATCGGTGCAGGGAGCTCCTATAATTCACCCCTCCACTTT. Residues: CAIGAGSSYNSPLHF.

There are many counts of this clonotype. The V and J genes are TRBV6-6 and TRBJ2-7; D is perhaps TRBD2 (5 bases). The CDR3 consists of 14 residues. CDR1 and CDR2 from the germline V gene are MNHNY and SVGAGI (reference sequence). The ends were cut back, 2 bases at V and 2 bases at J, with 10 bases in the middle. CDR3 coding DNA: TGTGCCAGCAGTTACCCGGGAAGGACCTACGAGCAGTACTTC. This sequence encodes CASSYPGRTYEQYF.

About this clonotype itself: One junction end disagrees with the germline gene, perhaps due to a read error. The rearrangement links TRBV6-5 to TRBJ1-4; a weak D match, TRBD1 (5 bases). The germline V gene encodes CDR1 MNHEY and CDR2 SVGAGI. This CDR3 is built from 15 residues. CDR3 nucleotides: TGTGCCAGCAGTTATACGTCAGGGACTAATGAAGAACTGTTTTTT. It is translated as CASSYTSGTNEELFF.

This clonotype was observed many times. The chain recombines TRBV10-3 with TRBJ2-1; D is unresolved. Germline V gives CDR1 ENHRY, CDR2 SYGVKD. V dropped 2 bases and J dropped 5 bases, with 16 bases sitting between them. The CDR3 is made up of 16 amino acids. The chain's CDR3 is CAISEELPYRNNEQFF. Written as DNA, the CDR3 is TGTGCCATCAGTGAGGAACTACCCTACAGAAACAATGAGCAGTTCTTC.

This clonotype was seen ten or more times. The genes are TRBV6-1 and TRBJ2-1, with 7 bases identical to TRBD1. The ends lost 5 bases at V and 4 bases at J; junction bases unmatched: 5. CDR1 and CDR2 from the germline V gene are MNHNS and SASEGT. CDR3 length: 14 residues. In nucleotides, the CDR3 is TGTGCCAGCAGTCCCGGGACAGATTACAATGAGCAGTTCTTC. This gives the protein CASSPGTDYNEQFF.

To note about this clonotype: Germline is not matched at one junction end, which may reflect a read error. The genes are TRBV4-1 and TRBJ2-7, with 8 bases aligning to TRBD1. The germline CDR1 and CDR2 sequences are MGHRA and YSYEKL. This CDR3 has 16 residues. The CDR3 sequence is CASSPGQGLNSHEQYF. In DNA, the CDR3 is TGCGCCAGCAGCCCCGGACAGGGTTTAAACTCCCACGAGCAGTACTTC.

Turning to this clonotype: Relative to the germline gene, one junction end is altered; a read error may explain this. V gene TRBV11-2 combines with J gene TRBJ2-1, with TRBD2 matching 11 bases. Germline V gene data show CDR1 as SGHAT and CDR2 as FQNNGV. The CDR3 loop spans 15 amino acids. CDR3 DNA sequence: TGTGCCAGCAGCCCCGGGACTAGCGGCCTTAAGGAGCAGTTTTTC. Translating it yields CASSPGTSGLKEQFF.

Turning to this clonotype: Being one base from a much bigger clone, this may be a read error. The rearrangement joins TRBV4-1 to TRBJ1-5; D is uncertain. CDR1 MGHRA and CDR2 YSYEKL come from the germline V gene. The CDR3 runs 14 residues. The CDR3 DNA sequence: TGCGTCAGCAGCCAAGATATAAGAAATCAGCCCCAGCATTTT. Protein product: CVSSQDIRNQPQHF.

About this clonotype: A much larger clonotype is one base distant, so this may be a read error. The rearrangement uses TRBV20-1 and TRBJ2-5; tentative D call: TRBD2 (6 bases). Germline lookup yields CDR1 DFQATT and CDR2 SNEGSKA (reference sequence). CDR3 length: 14 amino acids. Deletions cut 6 bases from V and 4 bases from J, with 18 bases between. Here the CDR3 reads CSATWLRGRETQYF. CDR3 nucleotide sequence: TGCAGTGCGACGTGGTTACGGGGGAGAGAGACCCAGTACTTC.

Comments on this clonotype: Germline and junction disagree at one end, which may indicate a read error. The chain joins TRBV4-1 to TRBJ2-7; TRBD1 matches 9 bases. Per the germline V gene, CDR1 is MGHRA and CDR2 is YSYEKL. The CDR3 is made up of 14 amino acids. This CDR3 is CVSSQTGQGDEQYF. Written as DNA, the CDR3 is TGTGTCAGTAGCCAGACGGGACAGGGAGACGAACAGTACTTC.

This clonotype showed up many times. The J gene is TRBJ1-1, the V gene TRBV29-1, with TRBD1 identical over 11 bases. Unmatched junction bases numbered 11, after V lost 6 bases and J lost 5 bases. The CDR3 sequence is 15 residues long. Germline V CDR1 and CDR2: SQVTM, ANQGSEA. In DNA, the CDR3 is TGCAGCGTGGGCCCCGGACAGGGGGCGAGGACTGAAGCTTTCTTT. It yields the protein CSVGPGQGARTEAFF. Together with reference TRBV29-1 and TRBJ1-1, the CDR3 gives the full variable domain: SAVISQKPSRDICQRGTSLTIQCQVDSQVTMMFWYRQQPGQSLTLIATANQGSEATYESGFVIDKFPISRPNLTFSTLTVSNMSPEDSSIYLCSVGPGQGARTEAFFGQGTRLTVV.

This sequence joins TRBV6-1 and TRBJ1-5; 10 bases match TRBD1. The DNA end is a closer match to TRBJ2-3, so the J assignment may be wrong. This CDR3 is built from 15 residues. The germline gives CDR1 MNHNS, CDR2 SASEGT. For the CDR3, the DNA is TGTGCCAGCAGTCTCGCCGGGACAGGGGTTCAGCCCCAGTATTTT. Residues: CASSLAGTGVQPQYF.

On this clonotype itself: The CDR3 carries no conserved terminal phenylalanine or tryptophan, so it likely arises from a read error. This chain uses TRBV29-1 with TRBJ1-1, with D unclear. CDR1 and CDR2 (germline): SQVTM, ANQGSEA. The CDR3 contains 11 residues. In DNA form, the CDR3 reads TGCAGTGTAGGCGGTGACACTGAAGCTTTCTAT. Its protein product is CSVGGDTEAFY.

The chain employs TRBV4-2 and TRBJ1-2; D ambiguous. Germline values: CDR1 LGHNA, CDR2 YNFKEQ. This CDR3 comprises 14 residues. The V and J ends lost 10 bases and 5 bases respectively, with 20 bases between them. The CDR3 is CATSQASGNYGYTF. The CDR3 nucleotides read TGTGCCACTAGCCAAGCATCGGGGAATTATGGCTACACCTTC.

This clonotype was counted ten times or more. The rearrangement joins TRBV4-1 to TRBJ2-7; D is uncertain. The V and J ends lost 0 bases and 1 base respectively, with 10 bases between them. Looked up from germline, CDR1 is MGHRA and CDR2 is YSYEKL. CDR3 length: 15 amino acids. CDR3 loop: CASSQEGARSYEQYF. The CDR3 DNA reads TGCGCCAGCAGCCAAGAAGGAGCGCGTTCCTACGAGCAGTACTTC.

Notes on this clonotype: This could be a read error, since a much larger clone is one nucleotide away. The V gene is TRBV6-5, the J gene TRBJ1-6, with D maybe TRBD1 (5 bases). Trimming pared 2 bases from V and 2 bases from J, leaving 10 bases between. Germline CDR1 reads MNHEY; CDR2 reads SVGAGI. The CDR3 totals 16 residues. The CDR3 here is CASSYGRQTYNSPLHF. The CDR3 coding sequence is TGTGCCAGCAGTTACGGAAGACAGACCTATAATTCACCCCTCCACTTT.

Notes on this clonotype: A clone one base away is much larger, so this may be a read error. The J gene is TRBJ2-7, the V gene TRBV5-1; 9 bases agree with TRBD1. The CDR3 consists of 12 residues. Germline CDR1 and CDR2: SGHRS and YFSETQ. Unmatched junction bases numbered 3, after V lost 6 bases and J lost 5 bases. The CDR3 DNA is TGCGCCAGCAACAGGGACAGGGACGAGCAGTACTTC. Amino acid sequence: CASNRDRDEQYF.

This clonotype was detected a few times. The chain recombines TRBV13 with TRBJ1-1; D is unresolved. The CDR3 loop spans 15 amino acids. From germline, CDR1 is PRHDT and CDR2 FYEKMQ (reference sequence). V was shortened by 6 bases and J by 5 bases, with 19 bases between the two germline ends. In nucleotides, the CDR3 is TGTGCCAGCAGGGTAGAAGGGAGTGCCCGGACTGAAGCTTTCTTT. Its protein is CASRVEGSARTEAFF.

With regard to this clonotype: The junction does not match germline at one end; this may be a read error. The chain is built from TRBV6-5 and TRBJ1-1; tentative D call: TRBD1 (6 bases). Germline-derived CDR1 and CDR2 are MNHEY and SVGAGI. The CDR3 covers 15 residues. CDR3 in amino acids: CASSYSRGLAAEAFF. The CDR3 nucleotides read TGTGCCAGTAGTTACTCGCGGGGGCTCGCGGCTGAAGCTTTCTTT.

Note on this clonotype: Since a much larger clone is just one base distant, this may be a read error. The V and J genes are TRBV5-1 and TRBJ2-2, with D possibly called TRBD1 or TRBD2 (5 bases each). The V end lost 5 bases, the J end lost 6 bases, and 17 bases lay between the germline ends. The germline CDR1 and CDR2 sequences are SGHRS and YFSETQ. The CDR3 spans 15 residues. CDR3: CASRRDLVRSGELFF. CDR3 bases: TGCGCCAGCAGACGGGACCTAGTTAGATCCGGGGAGCTGTTTTTT.

The V call is TRBV28, the J call TRBJ1-2; no clear D gene. Per the germline V gene, CDR1 is MDHEN and CDR2 is SYDVKM. This CDR3 comprises 14 residues. The V and J ends lost 3 bases and 3 bases respectively, with 11 bases between them. The CDR3 loop reads CASSLGSLDYGYTF. The CDR3 nucleotides read TGTGCCAGCAGTTTGGGGTCCCTGGACTATGGCTACACCTTC.